This entry lists 20 T cell receptor beta chains sequenced from one sample in a study of cytomegalovirus exposure and HLA in healthy donors (dated by TCRdb to about 2017). Receptors were amplified or captured by the immunoSEQ multiplex PCR assay. The multiplex PCR relied on a mix of 60 forward primers for TCR Vbeta segments and 13 reverse primers for TCR Jbeta segments. In its TCRdb copy, this immuneACCESS table keeps in-frame sequences only and misses some clones. Where compared with another copy, unresolved V genes explain less than half of these, and the others have no known cause. The sample records fewer than 250,000 clones, approximately 70% of which are singletons. In total, the top ten clones hold 1.8% of the sample. Specimen: PBMCs. These receptors came from a woman in her thirties in good health and CMV-seronegative.

The V call is TRBV30, the J call TRBJ1-2, with TRBD1 as a possible D gene (6 bases). The CDR3 is 13 residues long. Germline CDR1 and CDR2: GTSNPN and SVGIG (reference sequence). Between the trimmed V and J ends, which lost 5 bases and 2 bases, there was a span of 12 bases. The CDR3 DNA is TGTGCCTGGTCAGGGCAGGGGAACTATGGCTACACCTTC. Translated, it gives CAWSGQGNYGYTF.

The rearrangement uses TRBV5-4 and TRBJ2-1; D perhaps matches TRBD2 (6 bases). V lost 4 bases to trimming and J lost 5 bases, with 10 bases between them. The CDR3 spans 13 residues. Germline lookup yields CDR1 SGHNT and CDR2 YYREEE (reference sequence). CDR3 sequence reads: CASSVGTHNEQFF. Written as DNA, the CDR3 is TGTGCCAGCAGCGTCGGGACTCACAATGAGCAGTTCTTC.

J is TRBJ2-1 and V is TRBV6-1; 8 bases match TRBD2. Trimming removed 1 base from V and 4 bases from J; junction bases left unmatched: 6. Germline CDR1 MNHNS, CDR2 SASEGT. This CDR3 contains 16 residues. The CDR3 DNA is TGTGCCAGCAGTGAAGGGGCGGGAGGAGGATACAATGAGCAGTTCTTC. Translated: CASSEGAGGGYNEQFF.

The CDR3 here is CASSMTEGELFF. The CDR3 nucleotides read TGTGCCAGCAGTATGACTGAAGGGGAGCTGTTTTTT. The chain is built from TRBV5-6 and TRBJ2-2; D not certain. Between the trimmed V and J ends, which lost 5 bases and 8 bases, there was a span of 10 bases. This CDR3 comprises 12 residues. CDR1 is SGHDT and CDR2 is YYEEEE in the germline V gene.

The genes are TRBV18 and TRBJ1-2, with D possibly matching TRBD1 (5 bases). This CDR3 region has 13 residues. CDR1 KGHSH and CDR2 LQKENI come from the germline V gene. Trimming left V 3 bases short and J 6 bases short, with 11 bases between. CDR3 in DNA: TGTGCCAGCTCACCTTCGTCAGGGAATGGCTACACCTTC. This codes for CASSPSSGNGYTF.

This sequence joins TRBV2 and TRBJ2-2, with TRBD2 matching over 11 bases. Germline V gene sequence: CDR1 SNHLY, CDR2 FYNNEI. V gave up 8 bases and J gave up 1 base; unmatched junction bases: 6. The CDR3 covers 16 residues. CDR3 bases: TGTGCCAGCCGACTTGGACTAGCGGGGAACACCGGGGAGCTGTTTTTT. It translates to CASRLGLAGNTGELFF. Using reference TRBV2 and TRBJ2-2 for the parts outside the CDR3, the full variable domain is EPEVTQTPSHQVTQMGQEVILRCVPISNHLYFYWYRQILGQKVEFLVSFYNNEISEKSEIFDDQFSVERPDGSNFTLKIRSTKLEDSAMYFCASRLGLAGNTGELFFGEGSRLTVL.

The CDR3 sequence is CASSELAGVTGELFF. Here the CDR3 DNA reads TGTGCCAGCAGTGAGCTAGCGGGAGTGACCGGGGAGCTGTTTTTT. The chain employs TRBV2 and TRBJ2-2; 10 nucleotides align to TRBD2. CDR1 is SNHLY and CDR2 is FYNNEI in the germline V gene. V shed 3 bases, J shed 5 bases, and the junction held 3 bases outside the gene matches. The CDR3 length is 15 residues.

The rearrangement uses TRBV7-8 and TRBJ2-1, with TRBD2 matching 11 bases. Germline CDR1 is SGHVS and CDR2 is FQNEAQ. The CDR3 is 20 amino acids. V shed 3 bases, J shed 0 bases, and the junction held 13 bases outside the gene matches. The CDR3 reads CASSFGYSGGAKISYNEQFF. The CDR3 DNA reads TGTGCCAGCAGCTTCGGGTATAGCGGGGGGGCCAAGATCTCCTACAATGAGCAGTTCTTC.

The chain employs TRBV7-3 and TRBJ2-1, with D possibly TRBD2 on 5 matching bases. Trimming removed 2 bases at V and 9 bases at J, with 5 bases between. The CDR3 is 11 amino acids. The germline gives CDR1 SGHTA, CDR2 FQGTGA. The CDR3 DNA is TGTGCCAGCAGCTTAGAGGGTGAGCAGTTCTTC. Translated, it gives CASSLEGEQFF. Drawing the rest from reference TRBV7-3 and TRBJ2-1, the complete variable domain is GAGVSQTPSNKVTEKGKYVELRCDPISGHTALYWYRQSLGQGPEFLIYFQGTGAADDSGLPNDRFFAVRPEGSVSTLKIQRTERGDSAVYLCASSLEGEQFFGPGTRLTVL.

This chain uses TRBV4-1 with TRBJ2-3; 10 nucleotides match TRBD1. This CDR3 contains 17 residues. The trim removed 4 bases at V and 0 bases at J, leaving 7 bases unmatched. Germline CDR1 MGHRA, CDR2 YSYEKL. The chain's CDR3 is CASSLLPGQGSTDTQYF. CDR3 bases: TGCGCCAGCAGCCTCCTCCCGGGACAGGGGAGCACAGATACGCAGTATTTT.

This clone was picked up a small number of times. The rearrangement links TRBV5-6 to TRBJ2-5; 8 bases fit TRBD1. V was pared by 3 bases and J by 2 bases, with 3 bases of the junction left unmatched. Germline V gives CDR1 SGHDT, CDR2 YYEEEE. The CDR3 loop spans 14 amino acids. For the CDR3, the DNA is TGTGCCAGCAGCTCCGGGACAGGACAAGAGACCCAGTACTTC. This encodes CASSSGTGQETQYF.

Only a few counts were recorded for this clone. V usage is TRBV7-2 and J usage is TRBJ2-1; no definite D call. The V gene lost 4 bases and the J gene lost 2 bases, with 9 bases spanning the gap. This CDR3 contains 14 residues. Germline CDR1 reads SGHTA; CDR2 reads FQGNSA. As DNA, the CDR3 is TGTGCCAGCAGCTCCGCGGCGGCCTACAATGAGCAGTTCTTC. Translating it yields CASSSAAAYNEQFF.

The chain carries TRBV9 and TRBJ2-1; 7 bases match TRBD2. V lost 0 bases, J lost 5 bases, and 8 bases stayed unmatched. Germline CDR1 reads SGDLS; CDR2 reads YYNGEE. The CDR3 runs 16 residues. In DNA form, the CDR3 reads TGTGCCAGCAGCGTAGCCACGGGACTATTGGACAATGAGCAGTTCTTC. Translating gives CASSVATGLLDNEQFF.

The gene calls are TRBV21-1 and TRBJ2-5; TRBD1, the table's D call, was not compared with the DNA. TRBV21-1 is termed a pseudogene. This CDR3 spans 14 amino acids. The CDR3 loop is CASSPYRVGETQYF. DNA for the CDR3: TGTGCCAGCAGTCCCTACAGGGTTGGGGAGACCCAGTACTTC.

The V gene is TRBV27, the J gene TRBJ2-1; D may be TRBD2 (6 bases). CDR1 is MNHEY and CDR2 is SMNVEV in the germline V gene (reference sequence). Between the trimmed V and J ends, which lost 4 bases and 7 bases, there was a span of 11 bases. This CDR3 region has 13 residues. The CDR3 sequence is CASSWRVENEQFF. The CDR3 nucleotides are TGTGCCAGCAGTTGGAGGGTTGAGAATGAGCAGTTCTTC.

This clone appeared once. This chain connects TRBV4-1 to TRBJ2-5; 7 nucleotides line up with TRBD1. Germline V lookup: CDR1 MGHRA, CDR2 YSYEKL. J lost 5 bases, V lost 2 bases, and 11 bases had no gene match. This CDR3 has 16 amino acids. In nucleotides, the CDR3 is TGCGCCAGCAGCCAAACACACAGGGGTATGGGGGAGACCCAGTACTTC. Its protein is CASSQTHRGMGETQYF.

The V and J genes are TRBV18 and TRBJ1-3; D remains unclear. The V end was cut by 6 bases, the J end by 0 bases, with 12 bases between. This CDR3 has 15 amino acids. Germline values: CDR1 KGHSH, CDR2 LQKENI. CDR3 bases: TGTGCCAGCTCGTCCCAGGCTCCCTCTGGAAACACCATATATTTT. Translating gives CASSSQAPSGNTIYF.

This clone was detected once. This chain links TRBV4-2 with TRBJ2-1, with 10 bases lining up with TRBD2. Trimming removed 0 bases from V and 10 bases from J; junction bases left unmatched: 15. Germline V gene data show CDR1 as LGHNA and CDR2 as YNFKEQ. The CDR3 totals 18 residues. The CDR3 sequence is CASSQEIGVVAGGREQFF. In DNA, the CDR3 is TGTGCCAGCAGCCAAGAGATTGGGGTTGTAGCGGGAGGAAGGGAGCAGTTCTTC.

The chain couples TRBV4-2 to TRBJ2-3, with TRBD2 matching 12 bases. The CDR3 length is 20 residues. Germline V gene lookup returns CDR1 LGHNA and CDR2 YNFKEQ. Losses at the gene ends were 0 bases for V and 4 bases for J; bases not matched to a gene: 14. The CDR3 sequence: CASSQDRFSGLAGSPDTQYF. In nucleotides, the CDR3 is TGTGCCAGCAGCCAAGATCGCTTCTCTGGACTAGCGGGGTCACCAGATACGCAGTATTTT.

The gene calls are TRBV7-3 and TRBJ2-3; D is unclear. This CDR3 contains 19 residues. Germline V gene data show CDR1 as SGHTA and CDR2 as FQGTGA. The ends were cut back, 5 bases at V and 0 bases at J, with 24 bases in the middle. DNA of the CDR3: TGTGCCAGCAGCCCCCTTCCGGGTCCCTCGGCTTCTAGCACAGATACGCAGTATTTT. Its translation is CASSPLPGPSASSTDTQYF.